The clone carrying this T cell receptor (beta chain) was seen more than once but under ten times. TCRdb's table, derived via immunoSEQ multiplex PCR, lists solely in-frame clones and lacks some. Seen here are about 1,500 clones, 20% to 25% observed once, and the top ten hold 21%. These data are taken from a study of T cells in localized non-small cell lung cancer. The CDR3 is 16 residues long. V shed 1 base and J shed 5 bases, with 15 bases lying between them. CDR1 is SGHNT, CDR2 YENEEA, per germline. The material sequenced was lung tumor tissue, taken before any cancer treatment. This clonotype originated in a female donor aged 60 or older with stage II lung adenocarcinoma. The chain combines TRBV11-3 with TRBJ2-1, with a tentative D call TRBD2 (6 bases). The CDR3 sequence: CASSLVGWDFHNEQFF. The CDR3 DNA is TGTGCCAGCAGCTTAGTGGGGTGGGACTTCCACAATGAGCAGTTCTTC.